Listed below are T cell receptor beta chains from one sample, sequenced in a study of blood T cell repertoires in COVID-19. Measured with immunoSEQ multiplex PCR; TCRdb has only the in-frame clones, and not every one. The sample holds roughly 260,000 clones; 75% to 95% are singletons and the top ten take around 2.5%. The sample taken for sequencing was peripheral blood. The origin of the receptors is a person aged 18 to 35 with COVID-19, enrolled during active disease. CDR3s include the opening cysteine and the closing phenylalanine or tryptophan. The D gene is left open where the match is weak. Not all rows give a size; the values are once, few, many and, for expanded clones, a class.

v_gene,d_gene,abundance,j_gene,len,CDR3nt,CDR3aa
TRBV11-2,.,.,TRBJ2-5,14,TGTGCCAGCAGCCCGGCCCCGGGCCAAGAGACCCAGTACTTC,CASSPAPGQETQYF
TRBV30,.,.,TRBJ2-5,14,TGTGCCTGGAATCTTCTGGGGGGCCAAGAGACCCAGTACTTC,CAWNLLGGQETQYF
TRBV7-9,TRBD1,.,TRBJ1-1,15,TGTGCCAGCAGCTTTGGGACAGGGGAGAACACTGAAGCTTTCTTT,CASSFGTGENTEAFF
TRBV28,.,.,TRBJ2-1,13,TGTGCCAGTCGGGACATTCTAGGCCATGAGCAGTTCTTC,CASRDILGHEQFF
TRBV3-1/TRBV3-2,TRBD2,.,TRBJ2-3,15,TGTGCCAGCAGCTTTTCGGCGGGAGCGGCAGATACGCAGTATTTT,CASSFSAGAADTQYF
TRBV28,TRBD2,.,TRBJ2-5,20,TGTGCCAGCAGTTTAGGTCGCACTAGCGGGAGATCTTTTTACCAAGAGACCCAGTACTTC,CASSLGRTSGRSFYQETQYF
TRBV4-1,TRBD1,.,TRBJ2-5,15,TGCGCCAGCAGCCAAGGTCAGGGGGTAGGAGAGACCCAGTACTTC,CASSQGQGVGETQYF
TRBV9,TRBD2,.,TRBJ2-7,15,TGTGCCAGCAGCGTAGGGCTAGCGGATTCCTACGAGCAGTACTTC,CASSVGLADSYEQYF
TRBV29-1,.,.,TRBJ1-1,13,TGCAGCGTTGTCCAGGGGCGGAACACTGAAGCTTTCTTT,CSVVQGRNTEAFF
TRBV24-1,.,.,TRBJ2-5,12,TGTGCCGCGGGACGGAACCAAGAGACCCAGTACTTC,CAAGRNQETQYF
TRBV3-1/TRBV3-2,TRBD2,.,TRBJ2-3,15,TGTGCCAGCAGCCAAGAGGGGGGGATGTTAAATACGCAGTATTTT,CASSQEGGMLNTQYF
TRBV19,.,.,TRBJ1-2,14,TGTGCCAGTAGTATAGACAACGGACTCTATGGCTACACCTTC,CASSIDNGLYGYTF
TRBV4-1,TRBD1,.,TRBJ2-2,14,TGCGCCAGCAGCCAAGAGCAGGGGGCCGGGGAGCTGTTTTTT,CASSQEQGAGELFF
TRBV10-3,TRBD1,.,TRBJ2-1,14,TGTGCCATCAGTGAGTACGGACAGGGGGCGTACCGGCTCTTC,CAISEYGQGAYRLF
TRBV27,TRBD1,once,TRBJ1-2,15,TGTGCCAGCAGTCAAACTCGGGACAGGGTCTATGGCTACACCTTC,CASSQTRDRVYGYTF
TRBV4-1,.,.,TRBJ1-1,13,TGCGCCAGCAGCCAAGACCGTAACACTGAAGCTTTCTTT,CASSQDRNTEAFF
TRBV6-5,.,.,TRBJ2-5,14,TGTGCCAGCATACCAGGGGTGCGACAAGAGACCCAGTACTTC,CASIPGVRQETQYF
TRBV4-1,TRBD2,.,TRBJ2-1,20,TGCGCCAGCAGCCAAGTGAAACCCGGGACTAGCGGGAGGGCCGGCAATGAGCAGTTCTTC,CASSQVKPGTSGRAGNEQFF
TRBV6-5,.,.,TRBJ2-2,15,TGTGCCAGCAGTTACCCTGGGGCGAGAACCGGGGAGCTGTTTTTT,CASSYPGARTGELFF
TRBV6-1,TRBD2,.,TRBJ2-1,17,TGTGCCAGCAGTGAAGCAGGGGGACTAGCGGGAGAAGATGAGCAGTTCTTC,CASSEAGGLAGEDEQFF
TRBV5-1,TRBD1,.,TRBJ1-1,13,TGCGCCAGCAGCGCCGGGACAGGGGCTGAAGCTTTCTTT,CASSAGTGAEAFF
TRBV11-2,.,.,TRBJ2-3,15,TGTGCCAGCAGCTCCGGGGTTTTAGTTGACGATACGCAGTATTTT,CASSSGVLVDDTQYF
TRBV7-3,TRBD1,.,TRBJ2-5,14,TGTGCCAGCAGCCTTGGGACAGGGCAAGAGACCCAGTACTTC,CASSLGTGQETQYF
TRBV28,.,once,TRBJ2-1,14,TGTGCCAGCAATCCTTTGACTAATCCAGGTGAGCAGTTCTTC,CASNPLTNPGEQFF
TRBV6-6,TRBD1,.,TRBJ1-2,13,TGTGCCAGCAGTTCACAGGGGGCGAGTGGCTACACCTTC,CASSSQGASGYTF
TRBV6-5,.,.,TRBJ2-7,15,TGTGCCAGCAGTCCACGAGCTGGTTGGTTTGAGGAGCAGTACTTC,CASSPRAGWFEEQYF
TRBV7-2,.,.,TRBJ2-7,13,TGTGCCAGCAGCTTCGAACAGGGCTACGAGCAGTACTTC,CASSFEQGYEQYF
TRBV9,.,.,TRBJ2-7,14,TGTGCCAGCAGCGCGAACAGCGGCTCCTACGAGCAGTACTTC,CASSANSGSYEQYF
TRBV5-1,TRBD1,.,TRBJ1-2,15,TGCGCCAGCAGGGATAGGGGGCTTGGGACTGAAGGCTACACCTTC,CASRDRGLGTEGYTF
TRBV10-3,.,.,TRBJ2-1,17,TGTGCCATCAGTGAGTCGGGGAGTCGAGGCTCCTACAATGAGCAGTTCTTC,CAISESGSRGSYNEQFF
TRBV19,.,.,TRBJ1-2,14,TGTGCCAGTAGCCCGACACTGAGAGACTATGGCTACACCTTC,CASSPTLRDYGYTF
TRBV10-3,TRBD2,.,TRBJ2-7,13,TGTGCCCGGACTGGGGGGGGGTGCTACGAGCAGTACTTC,CARTGGGCYEQYF
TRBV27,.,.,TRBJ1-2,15,TGTGCCAGCAGTTTAGTCGTCGGAGTCAACTATGGCTACACCTTC,CASSLVVGVNYGYTF
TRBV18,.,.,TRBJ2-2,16,TGTGCCAGCTCACCACCGAATCGGGGGGCGTCGGGGGAGCTGTTTTTT,CASSPPNRGASGELFF
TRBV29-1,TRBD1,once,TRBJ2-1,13,TGCAGCGCTTCTAGACAGGGGAACAATGAGCAGTTCTTC,CSASRQGNNEQFF
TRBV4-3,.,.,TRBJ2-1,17,TGCGCCAGCAGCCAAGATCGTGCGGGCAGCTCCTACAATGAGCAGTTCTTC,CASSQDRAGSSYNEQFF
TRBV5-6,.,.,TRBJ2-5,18,TGTGCCAGCAGCTTGTTAGTATCGATGACCCCGAGGCCAGAGACCCAGTACTTC,CASSLLVSMTPRPETQYF
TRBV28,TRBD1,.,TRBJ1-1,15,TGTGCCAGCAGTTTATTCCGGACAGGGGGCACTGAAGCTTTCTTT,CASSLFRTGGTEAFF
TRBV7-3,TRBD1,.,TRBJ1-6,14,TGTGCCAGCAGCTTAAGACAGGGCGGTTCACCCCTCCACTTT,CASSLRQGGSPLHF
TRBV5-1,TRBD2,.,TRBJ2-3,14,TGCGCCAGCAGCTTGGGGACTAGCGGAGATACGCAGTATTTT,CASSLGTSGDTQYF
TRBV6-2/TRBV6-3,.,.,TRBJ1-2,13,TGTGCCAGCAGTTACTCGGGAGGGATTGCCTACACCTTC,CASSYSGGIAYTF
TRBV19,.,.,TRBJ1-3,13,TGTGCCAGTAGTCCTAGCTCTGGAAACACCATATATTTT,CASSPSSGNTIYF
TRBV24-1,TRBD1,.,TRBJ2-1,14,TGTGCCACCGGGACAGGGTCCGTGAGCAATGAGCAGTTCTTC,CATGTGSVSNEQFF
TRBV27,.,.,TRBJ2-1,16,TGTGCCAGCAGTTTCCGCCTTTCGGGCTCCTACAATGAGCAGTTCTTC,CASSFRLSGSYNEQFF
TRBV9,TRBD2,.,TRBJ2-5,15,TGTGCCAGCAGCGTAGGGACTAGCGACCAAGAGACCCAGTACTTC,CASSVGTSDQETQYF